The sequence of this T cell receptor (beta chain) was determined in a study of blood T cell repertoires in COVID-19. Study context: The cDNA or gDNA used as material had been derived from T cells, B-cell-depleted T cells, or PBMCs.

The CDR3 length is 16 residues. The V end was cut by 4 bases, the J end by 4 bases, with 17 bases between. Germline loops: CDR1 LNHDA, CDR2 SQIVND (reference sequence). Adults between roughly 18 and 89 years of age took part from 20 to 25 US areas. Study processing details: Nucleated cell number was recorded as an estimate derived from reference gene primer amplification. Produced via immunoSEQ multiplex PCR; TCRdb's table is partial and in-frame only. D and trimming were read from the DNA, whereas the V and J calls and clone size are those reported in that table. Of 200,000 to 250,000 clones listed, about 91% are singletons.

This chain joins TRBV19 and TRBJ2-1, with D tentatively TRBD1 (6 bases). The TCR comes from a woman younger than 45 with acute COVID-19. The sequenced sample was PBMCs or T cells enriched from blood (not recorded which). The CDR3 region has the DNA TGTGCCAGTAGTAATGACGCGGGCAGGGGATACAATGAGCAGTTCTTC. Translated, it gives CASSNDAGRGYNEQFF.